Listed below are T cell receptor beta chains from one sample, sequenced in a study of regulatory T cells in long-lasting Graves disease. One entry per CDR3 protein results from TCRdb running MiXCR on the multiplex PCR reads. The table has about 350,000 distinct CDR3 sequences, about 16% seen once. This same sample was also part of a study on T cells in Graves' hyperthyroidism and ophthalmopathy.

The sample was peripheral blood mononuclear cells (PBMCs), taken at new diagnosis, from a patient treated with antithyroid drugs. These receptors all come from a woman younger than 30 with Graves disease. The CDR3 runs from the conserved cysteine through the conserved F or W. A D gene is named only where the DNA matches it firmly. Clone size is shown for a subset of rows, as once, few, many or a class of expanded clone.

>NA|TRBV7-3|few|TRBJ2-1
TGTGCCAGCAGCTTATACGGCGGGACGGATGAGCAGTTCTTC
CASSLYGGTDEQFF
>NA|TRBV28|few|TRBJ2-7
TGTGCCAGCAGTTTAGGGTCCCTGCAGTACTTC
CASSLGSLQYF
>TRBD1|TRBV20-1|NA|TRBJ2-1
TGCAGTGCTAGGGGCACAGGGGGCTCCTACAATGAGCAGTTCTTC
CSARGTGGSYNEQFF
>NA|TRBV7-9|many|TRBJ1-1
TGTGCCACACAGGAGAACACTGAAGCTTTCTTT
CATQENTEAFF
>TRBD1|TRBV13|many|TRBJ2-3
TGTGCCAGCAGCCACCGGGACAGGGTCGGCACAGATACGCAGTATTTT
CASSHRDRVGTDTQYF
>TRBD2|TRBV30|many|TRBJ2-1
TGTGCCTGGAGCCGCGGACTAGCGGGCGGCTTC
CAWSRGLAGGF
>TRBD2|TRBV5-1|many|TRBJ2-1
TGCGCCAGCAGCTTGGGGTCGTGGGGGGAGGGCCGAAATGAGCAGTTCTTC
CASSLGSWGEGRNEQFF
>TRBD2|TRBV6-2/TRBV6-3|many|TRBJ2-1
TGTGCCAGCGACCCGGGACTAGCGGGAGATGAGCAGTTCTTC
CASDPGLAGDEQFF
>NA|TRBV3-1|many|TRBJ1-2
TGTGCCAGCAGCCAAGGTGACTATGGCTACACCTTC
CASSQGDYGYTF
>NA|TRBV12-3/TRBV12-4|few|TRBJ2-2
TGTGCCAGCAGTTTACGGATCATAACACCGGCGGAGCTGTTTTTT
CASSLRIITPAELFF
>NA|TRBV25-1|NA|TRBJ2-1
TGTGCCAGCAGTGAAACTACAACCTACAATGAGCAGTTCTTC
CASSETTTYNEQFF
>TRBD1|TRBV5-6|NA|TRBJ2-3
TGTGCCAGCAGCGCGGACAGGGGGCTTCGCACAGATACGCAGTATTTT
CASSADRGLRTDTQYF
>NA|TRBV4-2|NA|TRBJ2-3
TGTGCCAGCAGCCAAGTCCGGAGAGGGGGGGGCATTGAAGATACGCAGTATTTT
CASSQVRRGGGIEDTQYF
>NA|TRBV19|few|TRBJ2-1
TGTGCCAGTAGTATAGACAGTTATGAGCAGTTCTTC
CASSIDSYEQFF
>NA|TRBV6-2/TRBV6-3|many|TRBJ2-5
TGTGCCAGCAGTGAAGTGGAGACCCAGTACTTC
CASSEVETQYF
>NA|TRBV28|many|TRBJ2-7
TGTGCCAGCAGTTCGGCGAGCAGTTCCTACGAGCAGTACTTC
CASSSASSSYEQYF
>TRBD2|TRBV5-1|many|TRBJ2-7
TGCGCCAGCAGCTTGGACGCCGGGACTAGTGACGAGCAGTACTTC
CASSLDAGTSDEQYF
>TRBD1|TRBV11-2|many|TRBJ1-2
TGTGCCAGCAGCTCTCGGTCAGGGGGAAGACCTAACTATGGCTACACCTTC
CASSSRSGGRPNYGYTF
>NA|TRBV10-3|few|TRBJ1-4
TGTGCCATCAGGGCCACGGCAACTAATGAAAAACTGTTTTTT
CAIRATATNEKLFF
>TRBD2|TRBV13|NA|TRBJ2-7
TGTGCCAGCAGCTCAGCGGGCGGGGAGCTAGCGGGGTTCTCCTACGAGCAGTACTTC
CASSSAGGELAGFSYEQYF
>TRBD2|TRBV5-1|many|TRBJ2-7
TGCGCCAGCAGCTTCCCACAGGCCAACCTAGCGGGGGCCTCAGCCTACGAGCAGTACTTC
CASSFPQANLAGASAYEQYF
>TRBD2|TRBV27|many|TRBJ2-1
TGTGCCAGCAGTTTCGCGGGGGAGCGGGGTTCCTACAATGAGCAGTTCTTC
CASSFAGERGSYNEQFF
>TRBD2|TRBV7-9|many|TRBJ2-7
TGTGCCAGCAGCTTAGCGTCGGGAGGGGCCTACGAGCAGTACTTC
CASSLASGGAYEQYF
>NA|TRBV12-3/TRBV12-4|NA|TRBJ1-3
TGTGCCAGCGGGGAGAGCTCTGGAAACACCATATATTTT
CASGESSGNTIYF
>NA|TRBV6-1|few|TRBJ1-3
TGTGCCAGCAGTGAAGACTTACTAAACACCATATATTTT
CASSEDLLNTIYF
>NA|TRBV7-9|many|TRBJ1-1
TGTGCCAGCAGCTTAGGGTCGGTCAGGCAGGGCACTGAAGCTTTCTTT
CASSLGSVRQGTEAFF
>TRBD1|TRBV10-3|NA|TRBJ2-3
TGTGCCATTTGGACAGGGGGCCCAGATACGCAGTATTTT
CAIWTGGPDTQYF
>NA|TRBV6-4|many|TRBJ2-1
TGTGCCAGCAGTGCAAGCGGCTCCTACAATGAGCAGTTCTTC
CASSASGSYNEQFF
>TRBD1|TRBV6-2/TRBV6-3|many|TRBJ1-2
TGTGCCAGCAGCCCCCCAGGGGGCGGAGGCTACACCTTC
CASSPPGGGGYTF
>NA|TRBV6-1|many|TRBJ2-1
TGTGCCAGCAGTGAACGGAAGAACAATGAGCAGTTCTTC
CASSERKNNEQFF
>NA|TRBV12-3/TRBV12-4|NA|TRBJ1-5
TGTGCCAGCAGTTTAGGGGGCACTCAGCCCCAGCATTTT
CASSLGGTQPQHF
>NA|TRBV28|many|TRBJ1-1
TGTGCCAGCAGTTTGTTCGGGACTGAAGCTTTCTTT
CASSLFGTEAFF
>TRBD2|TRBV7-7|NA|TRBJ2-5
TGTGCTAGCAGCTCGGTACAAGCGGGGGAAGAGACCCAGTACTTC
CASSSVQAGEETQYF
>NA|TRBV3-1|many|TRBJ2-1
TGTGCCAGCAGCCAAGATTGGGAGGCTAACAATGAGCAGTTCTTC
CASSQDWEANNEQFF
>TRBD1|TRBV19|NA|TRBJ1-4
TGTGCCAGTAGTGCACAGACAGGGTTTAATGAAAAACTGTTTTTT
CASSAQTGFNEKLFF
>TRBD2|TRBV28|many|TRBJ2-4
TGTGCCAGCAGTCGGGGGGGGCTGGAAAACATTCAGTACTTC
CASSRGGLENIQYF
>TRBD2|TRBV3-1|many|TRBJ2-1
TGTGCCAGCAGCCAGACTAGCGACTCCTACAATGAGCAGTTCTTC
CASSQTSDSYNEQFF
>NA|TRBV11-2|NA|TRBJ2-5
TGTGCCAGCAGCTTAGTCAGGGGGGTGGAGACCCAGTACTTC
CASSLVRGVETQYF
>TRBD2|TRBV2|many|TRBJ2-7
TGTGCCAGCAGTGGACTAGCGGGAGTATCTAACGAGCAGTACTTC
CASSGLAGVSNEQYF
>NA|TRBV5-1|many|TRBJ2-1
TGCGCCAGCAGGGAGGGCAATGAGCAGTTCTTC
CASREGNEQFF
>TRBD2|TRBV6-1|NA|TRBJ2-3
TGTGCCAGCAGGTCCTACCTAGCGGGAGTCCTCGGCACAGATACGCAGTATTTT
CASRSYLAGVLGTDTQYF
>NA|TRBV3-1|many|TRBJ2-7
TGTGCCAGCAGCGGCCGGGCCCATAGCGGCGAGCAGTACTTC
CASSGRAHSGEQYF
>TRBD1|TRBV6-1|many|TRBJ2-5
TGTGCCAGCAGCCCATTGAGGGGGCGAACAAATCAAGAGACCCAGTACTTC
CASSPLRGRTNQETQYF
>NA|TRBV10-3|NA|TRBJ2-5
TGTGCCAGCAAGACGGGATCCCTAGGAGAGACCCAGTACTTC
CASKTGSLGETQYF
>NA|TRBV9|many|TRBJ2-3
TGTGCCAGCAGCGTAGTGGGGACGGGCACAGATACGCAGTATTTT
CASSVVGTGTDTQYF
>NA|TRBV7-9|many|TRBJ2-1
TGTGCCAGCAGCTTAGCGCGGGACACCGGTGAGCAGTTCTTC
CASSLARDTGEQFF
>TRBD1|TRBV24-1|NA|TRBJ2-6
TGTGCCACCAGTGACCGCCCAGAGAGGGGGCCTGGCTCTGGGGCCAACGTCCTGACTTTC
CATSDRPERGPGSGANVLTF
>TRBD2|TRBV6-1|many|TRBJ2-3
TGTGCCAGCAGTGCCCTGTCTAGCGGGGGGGCGACAGATACGCAGTATTTT
CASSALSSGGATDTQYF
>TRBD2|TRBV6-5|many|TRBJ2-2
TGTGCCAGCAGTTCTAGCGGGAGGGCGATCGGGGAGCTGTTTTTT
CASSSSGRAIGELFF
>TRBD2|TRBV12-3/TRBV12-4|many|TRBJ2-1
TGTGCCAGCAGTAGCAGGACTAGCAATGAGCAGTTCTTC
CASSSRTSNEQFF
>TRBD1|TRBV27|many|TRBJ2-1
TGTGCCAGCAGTCTACGGGACAGGGGGCCTAGCGGGCCTCACAATGAGCAGTTCTTC
CASSLRDRGPSGPHNEQFF
>NA|TRBV9|many|TRBJ2-3
TGTGCCAGCAGTGTGGGGAGCACAGATACGCAGTATTTT
CASSVGSTDTQYF
>TRBD2|TRBV27|many|TRBJ2-7
TGTGCCAGCAGTCTAGGGACTAGCACCGAGGAGCAGTACTTC
CASSLGTSTEEQYF
>TRBD1|TRBV27|many|TRBJ1-6
TGTGCCAGCAGTACCTCTGGGACAGTTCGTAATTCACCCCTCCACTTT
CASSTSGTVRNSPLHF
>NA|TRBV25-1|few|TRBJ1-4
TGTGCCACCAGTCAAGGGGAAAAACTGTTTTTT
CATSQGEKLFF
>TRBD1|TRBV7-9|NA|TRBJ2-2
TGTGCCAGCAGCTTAGACCAGGGGGCTGGAACCGGGGAGCTGTTTTTT
CASSLDQGAGTGELFF
>TRBD1|TRBV20-1|many|TRBJ2-5
TGCAGTGCTACTGACAGGGGCCAAGAGACCCAGTACTTC
CSATDRGQETQYF
>NA|TRBV20-1|many|TRBJ1-1
TGCAGTGCTGCGGGGGGGGGAAGCCGGAACACTGAAGCTTTCTTT
CSAAGGGSRNTEAFF
>NA|TRBV6-1|many|TRBJ2-4
TGTGCCAGCAGTGAAGCGTTAGGGGGACCACTAGCCAAAAACATTCAGTACTTC
CASSEALGGPLAKNIQYF
>NA|TRBV7-3|few|TRBJ1-1
TGTGCCAGCAGCTACAGCTCCGGGGTGGGGACTGAAGCTTTCTTT
CASSYSSGVGTEAFF